This is a list of T cell receptor beta chains from one sample in a study of T cell responses to AZD1222 COVID-19 vaccine. Sequenced by immunoSEQ multiplex PCR; TCRdb stores in-frame clones only, minus some. The table has about 140,000 clones, about nine tenths seen once. The sequenced sample was peripheral blood, obtained on day 0 of AZD1222 vaccination. These receptors were collected from an adult in good health. Each CDR3 is given with its conserved first and last residue. The D gene is left open where the match is weak. Some rows mark clone size as missing; the rest say once, few, many or name a class of expanded clone.

J gene | D gene | V gene | clone size | CDR3 protein | CDR3 DNA
TRBJ2-2 | . | TRBV5-6 | . | CASSGGTVNTGELFF | TGTGCCAGCAGCGGGGGGACGGTTAACACCGGGGAGCTGTTTTTT
TRBJ1-5 | . | TRBV5-4 | . | CASSLGWDQPQHF | TGTGCCAGCAGCTTGGGATGGGACCAGCCCCAGCATTTT
TRBJ2-4 | . | TRBV18 | . | CASSPETYGNIQYF | TGTGCCAGCTCACCAGAGACCTACGGGAACATTCAGTACTTC
TRBJ1-5 | . | TRBV6-2/TRBV6-3 | . | CASSRDRWSTQPQHF | TGTGCCAGCAGCCGCGACAGGTGGTCCACACAGCCCCAGCATTTT
TRBJ2-5 | TRBD2 | TRBV4-1 | . | CASVRHQRGGGETQYF | TGCGCCAGCGTCCGACATCAGCGGGGGGGCGGCGAGACCCAGTACTTC
TRBJ2-3 | TRBD2 | TRBV30 | . | CAWRAGGTDTQYF | TGTGCCTGGAGGGCGGGAGGCACAGATACGCAGTATTTT
TRBJ1-5 | . | TRBV2 | . | CASSDLVSNQPQHF | TGTGCCAGCAGTGATCTGGTTAGCAATCAGCCCCAGCATTTT
TRBJ2-5 | TRBD1 | TRBV18 | . | CASSDRGAQETQYF | TGTGCCAGCTCAGACAGGGGTGCCCAAGAGACCCAGTACTTC
TRBJ2-5 | . | TRBV6-2/TRBV6-3 | . | CASSLGGQETQYF | TGTGCCAGCAGTTTAGGGGGCCAAGAGACCCAGTACTTC
TRBJ2-1 | . | TRBV7-3 | . | CASSRLGPNPFERDNEQFF | TGTGCCAGCAGCCGACTCGGCCCCAACCCCTTCGAAAGAGACAATGAGCAGTTCTTC
TRBJ1-2 | TRBD1 | TRBV19 | . | CASSAQGATNYGYTF | TGTGCCAGTAGCGCACAGGGGGCAACTAACTATGGCTACACCTTC
TRBJ2-3 | TRBD2 | TRBV11-2 | . | CASSLSSGGRSGTQYF | TGTGCCAGCAGCTTATCCTCGGGGGGGCGATCTGGTACGCAGTATTTT
TRBJ2-2 | . | TRBV1 | . | CTSSQVILAGVRSGELFF | TGCACCAGCAGCCAAGTAATCCTAGCGGGAGTTCGAAGCGGGGAGCTGTTTTTT
TRBJ2-1 | TRBD2 | TRBV11-2 | . | CASRGLAGRRNEQFF | TGTGCCAGCAGGGGACTAGCGGGAAGGAGAAATGAGCAGTTCTTC
TRBJ1-5 | TRBD1 | TRBV19 | . | CASSLPDRGRGNQPQHF | TGTGCCAGTAGTCTGCCGGACAGGGGTAGGGGCAATCAGCCCCAGCATTTT
TRBJ2-2 | . | TRBV27 | . | CASRDGANTGELFF | TGTGCCAGCAGAGACGGGGCGAACACCGGGGAGCTGTTTTTT
TRBJ2-1 | TRBD2 | TRBV6-1 | few | CASSETSGGMNEQFF | TGTGCCAGCAGTGAGACTAGCGGGGGGATGAATGAGCAGTTCTTC
TRBJ2-1 | TRBD2 | TRBV19 | . | CASLSGKYEQFF | TGTGCCAGTTTGAGCGGGAAATATGAGCAGTTCTTC
TRBJ1-2 | TRBD1 | TRBV11-2 | once | CASSLDRGGAGYGYTF | TGTGCCAGCAGCTTAGATCGAGGGGGCGCCGGCTATGGCTACACCTTC
TRBJ1-4 | . | TRBV12-5 | . | CASGMLPGPRLFF | TGTGCTAGTGGTATGCTTCCCGGCCCTCGTCTGTTTTTT
TRBJ2-3 | . | TRBV21-1 | . | CAALRWVGTDTQYF | TGTGCCGCATTGCGGTGGGTCGGGACAGATACGCAGTATTTT
TRBJ1-1 | . | TRBV7-3 | . | CASSPGYGNTEAFF | TGTGCCAGCAGCCCGGGCTATGGGAACACTGAAGCTTTCTTT
TRBJ2-1 | . | TRBV7-2 | . | CASSLDVGTYNEQFF | TGTGCCAGCAGTTTAGACGTAGGGACTTACAATGAGCAGTTCTTC
TRBJ2-4 | . | TRBV5-6 | once | CASSLVQGGAKNIQYF | TGTGCCAGCAGCTTGGTACAGGGGGGGGCCAAAAACATTCAGTACTTC
TRBJ1-2 | . | TRBV29-1 | . | CSVGVWGRTNTF | TGCAGCGTTGGGGTATGGGGGCGTACAAACACCTTC
TRBJ1-4 | . | TRBV4-3 | . | CASSQDAGSNEKLFF | TGCGCCAGCAGCCAAGATGCAGGGAGTAATGAAAAACTGTTTTTT
TRBJ1-2 | TRBD1 | TRBV29-1 | . | CSIDRGLGYTF | TGCAGCATCGACAGGGGGCTTGGCTACACCTTC
TRBJ2-7 | TRBD1 | TRBV6-1 | . | CASSASDRGLYWYEQYF | TGTGCCAGCAGTGCCTCGGACAGGGGGTTGTATTGGTACGAGCAGTACTTC
TRBJ1-3 | . | TRBV12-3/TRBV12-4 | . | CASSQEAGNTIYF | TGTGCCAGCAGCCAGGAAGCTGGAAACACCATATATTTT
TRBJ2-1 | . | TRBV12-3/TRBV12-4 | . | CASSPSGNEQFF | TGTGCCAGCAGTCCTAGTGGGAATGAGCAGTTCTTC
TRBJ1-1 | . | TRBV13 | once | CASSFQGRFTEAFF | TGTGCCAGCAGCTTTCAGGGGAGGTTCACTGAAGCTTTCTTT
TRBJ2-1 | . | TRBV19 | . | CASRQDQYNEQFF | TGTGCCAGTAGACAGGACCAATACAATGAGCAGTTCTTC
TRBJ1-1 | . | TRBV30 | . | CAWSDHGEAFF | TGTGCCTGGAGTGACCACGGTGAAGCTTTCTTT
TRBJ2-7 | TRBD1 | TRBV5-8 | . | CASSRTGTAYEQYF | TGTGCCAGCAGCCGCACCGGGACAGCATACGAGCAGTACTTC
TRBJ1-1 | . | TRBV6-5 | . | CASTPTEIRTEAFF | TGTGCCAGCACCCCGACAGAGATCCGTACTGAAGCTTTCTTT
TRBJ2-1 | . | TRBV7-9 | . | CASSLVRGFYNEQFF | TGTGCCAGCAGCTTAGTGAGGGGATTCTACAATGAGCAGTTCTTC
TRBJ1-1 | . | TRBV4-2 | . | CASSQVASRGRVIEAFF | TGTGCCAGCAGCCAAGTAGCCAGTCGGGGTAGAGTGATTGAAGCTTTCTTT
TRBJ1-5 | . | TRBV7-3 | . | CASSLTKGAPQHF | TGTGCCAGCAGCTTAACTAAAGGAGCACCCCAGCATTTT
TRBJ2-5 | . | TRBV7-2 | . | CASSLEGVGPNTQYF | TGTGCCAGCAGCTTGGAAGGTGTGGGGCCTAACACCCAGTACTTC
TRBJ1-1 | . | TRBV6-5 | . | CASRIELGDTEAFF | TGTGCCAGCAGAATTGAACTCGGGGACACTGAAGCTTTCTTT
TRBJ1-4 | TRBD1 | TRBV30 | . | CAWSVVGQGGRNEKLFF | TGTGCCTGGAGTGTGGTGGGACAGGGAGGGCGGAATGAAAAACTGTTTTTT
TRBJ2-7 | TRBD2 | TRBV6-2/TRBV6-3 | few | CASSYQASGSYEQYF | TGTGCCAGCAGTTACCAGGCTAGCGGGAGCTACGAGCAGTACTTC
TRBJ2-7 | . | TRBV19 | . | CASSETAYFSYEQYF | TGTGCCAGTAGTGAAACTGCCTATTTCTCCTACGAGCAGTACTTC
TRBJ1-1 | TRBD1 | TRBV6-5 | . | CASRPDRANTEAFF | TGTGCCAGCAGACCTGACAGGGCTAACACTGAAGCTTTCTTT
TRBJ1-6 | . | TRBV30 | . | CAWSDGPPLHF | TGTGCCTGGAGTGACGGGCCACCCCTCCACTTT
TRBJ1-2 | . | TRBV14 | . | CASSFRSLGANYGYTF | TGTGCCAGCAGCTTCCGCTCCCTCGGCGCTAACTATGGCTACACCTTC
TRBJ1-5 | TRBD1 | TRBV6-5 | . | CASSRDRGNQPQHF | TGTGCCAGCAGTCGGGACAGGGGCAATCAGCCCCAGCATTTT
TRBJ1-1 | . | TRBV3-1/TRBV3-2 | . | CASSQGGSGAFF | TGTGCCAGCAGCCAAGGAGGGTCAGGAGCTTTCTTT
TRBJ2-3 | TRBD2 | TRBV11-3 | . | CASSWEGQADTQYF | TGTGCCAGCAGCTGGGAGGGCCAGGCAGATACGCAGTATTTT
TRBJ1-6 | . | TRBV3-1/TRBV3-2 | . | CASSQRTAPSPLHF | TGTGCCAGCAGCCAAAGGACCGCCCCCTCACCCCTCCACTTT
TRBJ2-2 | . | TRBV7-2 | . | CASSLGTNTGELFF | TGTGCCAGCAGCCTCGGGACCAACACCGGGGAGCTGTTTTTT